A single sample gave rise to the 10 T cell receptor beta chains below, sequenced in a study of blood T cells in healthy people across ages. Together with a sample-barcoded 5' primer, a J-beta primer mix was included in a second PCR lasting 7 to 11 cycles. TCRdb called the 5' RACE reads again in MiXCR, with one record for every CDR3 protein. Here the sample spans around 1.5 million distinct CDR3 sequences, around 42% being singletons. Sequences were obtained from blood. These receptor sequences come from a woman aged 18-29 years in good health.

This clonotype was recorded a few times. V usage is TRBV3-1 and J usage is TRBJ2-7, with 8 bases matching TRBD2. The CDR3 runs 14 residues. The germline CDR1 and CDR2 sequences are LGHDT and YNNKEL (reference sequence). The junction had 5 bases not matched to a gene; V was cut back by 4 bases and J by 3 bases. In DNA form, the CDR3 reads TGTGCCAGCAGCCTACGGGAGGGGGGCTACGAGCAGTACTTC. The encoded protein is CASSLREGGYEQYF.

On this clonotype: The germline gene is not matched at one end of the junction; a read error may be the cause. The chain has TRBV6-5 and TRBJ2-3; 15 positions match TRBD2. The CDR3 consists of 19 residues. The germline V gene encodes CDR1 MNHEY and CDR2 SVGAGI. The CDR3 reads CASNYRGLAGGGGTDTQYF. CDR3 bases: TGTGCCAGCAATTACAGGGGACTAGCGGGGGGAGGAGGCACAGATACGCAGTATTTT.

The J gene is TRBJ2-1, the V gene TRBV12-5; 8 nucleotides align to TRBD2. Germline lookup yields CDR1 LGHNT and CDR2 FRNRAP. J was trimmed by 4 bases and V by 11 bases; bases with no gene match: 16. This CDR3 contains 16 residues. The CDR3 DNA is TGTGCTCTAACTTACCCAGCGGGGGCCATATACAATGAGCAGTTCTTC. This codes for CALTYPAGAIYNEQFF.

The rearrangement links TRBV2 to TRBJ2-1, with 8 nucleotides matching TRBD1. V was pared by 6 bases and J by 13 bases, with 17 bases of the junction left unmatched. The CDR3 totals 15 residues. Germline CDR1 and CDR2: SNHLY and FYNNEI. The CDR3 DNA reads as TGTGCCAGCAGCACCCAGAGGACAGGGCGAGAGACCCAGTTCTTC. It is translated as CASSTQRTGRETQFF.

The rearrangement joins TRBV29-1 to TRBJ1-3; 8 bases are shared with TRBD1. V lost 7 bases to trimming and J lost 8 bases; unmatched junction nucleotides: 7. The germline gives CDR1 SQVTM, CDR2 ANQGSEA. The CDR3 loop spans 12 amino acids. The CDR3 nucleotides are TGCAGCGCAGACAGGGGAGATGACACCATATATTTT. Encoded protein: CSADRGDDTIYF.

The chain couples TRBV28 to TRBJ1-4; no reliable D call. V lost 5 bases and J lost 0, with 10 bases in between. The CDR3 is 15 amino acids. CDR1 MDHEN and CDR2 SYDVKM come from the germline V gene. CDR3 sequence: CASSGPRTTNEKLFF. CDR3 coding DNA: TGTGCCAGCAGTGGCCCGAGGACAACTAATGAAAAACTGTTTTTT.

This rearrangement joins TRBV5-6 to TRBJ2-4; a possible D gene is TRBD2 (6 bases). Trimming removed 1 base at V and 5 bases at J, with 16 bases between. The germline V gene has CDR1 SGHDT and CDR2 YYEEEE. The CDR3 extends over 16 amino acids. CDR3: CASSLFVAGRQNIQYF. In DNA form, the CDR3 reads TGTGCCAGCAGCTTGTTTGTGGCAGGGAGGCAAAACATTCAGTACTTC. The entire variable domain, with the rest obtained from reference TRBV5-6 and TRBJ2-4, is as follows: DAGVTQSPTHLIKTRGQQVTLRCSPKSGHDTVSWYQQALGQGPQFIFQYYEEEERQRGNFPDRFSGHQFPNYSSELNVNALLLGDSALYLCASSLFVAGRQNIQYFGAGTRLSVL.

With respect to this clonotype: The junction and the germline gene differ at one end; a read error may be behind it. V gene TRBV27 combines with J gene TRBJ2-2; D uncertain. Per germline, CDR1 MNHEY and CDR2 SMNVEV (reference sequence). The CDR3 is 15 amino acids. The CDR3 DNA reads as TGTGCTAGCAGTTTATTTGGCAGTAACACCGGGGAGCTGTTTTTT. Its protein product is CASSLFGSNTGELFF.

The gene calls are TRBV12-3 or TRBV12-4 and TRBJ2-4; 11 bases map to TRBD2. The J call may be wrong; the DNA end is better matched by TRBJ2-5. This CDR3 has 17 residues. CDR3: CASSLEYGSGGAETQYF. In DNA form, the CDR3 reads TGTGCCAGCAGTTTAGAATATGGTAGCGGGGGGGCGGAGACCCAGTACTTC.

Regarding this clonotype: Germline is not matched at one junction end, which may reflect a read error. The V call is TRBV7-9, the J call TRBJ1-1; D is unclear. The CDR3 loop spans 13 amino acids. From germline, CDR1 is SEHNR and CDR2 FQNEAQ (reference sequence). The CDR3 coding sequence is TGTACCAGCAGCTTAGCACAGAACACTGAAGCTTTCTTT. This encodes CTSSLAQNTEAFF.